Presented here are 5 T cell receptor beta chains from one specimen sequenced in a study of cytomegalovirus exposure and HLA in healthy donors. The PCR made use of 60 Vbeta and 13 Jbeta primers. Here immunoSEQ multiplex PCR was the method, and the copy in TCRdb shows in-frame clones only, minus some. The profile shows 150,000 or so clones, 65% to 80% of them singletons. Sequences were obtained from PBMCs. Source of these receptors: a man aged 18-30 years in good health and CMV-seronegative.

The chain has TRBV19 and TRBJ2-1; TRBD2 matches at 10 bases. Germline V gene data show CDR1 as LNHDA and CDR2 as SQIVND (reference sequence). The CDR3 length is 19 residues. V lost 3 bases and J lost 0; bases outside the gene matches: 11. The CDR3 loop reads CASSIPSGGAFGSYNEQFF. DNA of the CDR3: TGTGCCAGTAGTATCCCCAGCGGGGGGGCCTTTGGCTCCTACAATGAGCAGTTCTTC.

The V gene is TRBV7-2, the J gene TRBJ1-2, with 9 bases lining up with TRBD1. J was trimmed by 6 bases and V by 5 bases; bases with no gene match: 10. There are 15 residues in the CDR3. Germline V gene sequence: CDR1 SGHTA, CDR2 FQGNSA. CDR3 sequence (DNA): TGTGCCAGCAGCCCCCGAACCGGGACAGGGAATGGCTACACCTTC. This encodes CASSPRTGTGNGYTF.

V is TRBV9 and J is TRBJ1-6, with TRBD1 as a possible D gene (6 bases). There are 18 residues in the CDR3. Germline assignment: CDR1 SGDLS and CDR2 YYNGEE. Trimming pared 4 bases from V and 3 bases from J, leaving 20 bases between. The CDR3 here is CASSLLRQAIFYNSPLHF. The CDR3 DNA reads TGTGCCAGCAGCCTTTTGAGACAGGCAATCTTCTATAATTCACCCCTCCACTTT. Based on the CDR3 plus reference TRBV9 and TRBJ1-6, the full variable domain is DSGVTQTPKHLITATGQRVTLRCSPRSGDLSVYWYQQSLDQGLQFLIQYYNGEERAKGNILERFSAQQFPDLHSELNLSSLELGDSALYFCASSLLRQAIFYNSPLHFGNGTRLTVT.

The J gene is TRBJ1-1, the V gene TRBV27, with D possibly matching TRBD1 (5 bases). The ends were cut back, 1 base at V and 0 bases at J, with 9 bases in the middle. The CDR3 consists of 15 residues. The germline gives CDR1 MNHEY, CDR2 SMNVEV (reference sequence). CDR3 loop: CASSLYLGVNTEAFF. CDR3 DNA sequence: TGTGCCAGCAGTTTATACCTAGGGGTGAACACTGAAGCTTTCTTT.

The chain carries TRBV19 and TRBJ2-3, with 10 bases matching TRBD1. The trim removed 7 bases at V and 3 bases at J, leaving 4 bases unmatched. CDR1 and CDR2 from the germline V gene are LNHDA and SQIVND (reference sequence). The CDR3 runs 14 residues. This CDR3 is CASTGTGETDTQYF. The CDR3 DNA reads as TGTGCCAGTACCGGGACAGGGGAAACAGATACGCAGTATTTT.